The sequence of this TCR beta chain was determined in a study of shared clonotypes between healthy human individuals. Study findings and constraints: Enrolling few donors narrowed the genetic and exposure-history diversity that was represented. Some clonotypes were shared by all four sorted-subset donors, while others were not shared. The non-shared ones had lower generation probabilities than the shared ones. Naive subsets typically showed greater estimated richness than memory subsets.

Naive CD45RA+ and memory CD45RA-negative subsets were split from CD4+ cells. Sequencing was performed with immunoSEQ multiplex PCR; in TCRdb, only in-frame clones are kept and a portion is missing. The sample holds approximately 320,000 clones, approximately 79% seen once. The CDR3 covers 17 residues. CDR1 is SGHRS, CDR2 YFSETQ, per germline. Deletions cut 4 bases from V and 5 bases from J, with 23 bases between. About this clone itself: The antigen is undetermined.

This sequence originates from a man aged 30-40 years in good health. The chain links TRBV5-1 to TRBJ2-3, with D perhaps TRBD1 or TRBD2 (5 bases each). Sample: memory CD4+ T cells sorted from blood. The sample's subset: CD45RA-negative fraction. DNA for the CDR3: TGCGCCAGCAGCCTGTGGGGACCGCTCCCGACAGAAGATACGCAGTATTTT. Protein: CASSLWGPLPTEDTQYF.